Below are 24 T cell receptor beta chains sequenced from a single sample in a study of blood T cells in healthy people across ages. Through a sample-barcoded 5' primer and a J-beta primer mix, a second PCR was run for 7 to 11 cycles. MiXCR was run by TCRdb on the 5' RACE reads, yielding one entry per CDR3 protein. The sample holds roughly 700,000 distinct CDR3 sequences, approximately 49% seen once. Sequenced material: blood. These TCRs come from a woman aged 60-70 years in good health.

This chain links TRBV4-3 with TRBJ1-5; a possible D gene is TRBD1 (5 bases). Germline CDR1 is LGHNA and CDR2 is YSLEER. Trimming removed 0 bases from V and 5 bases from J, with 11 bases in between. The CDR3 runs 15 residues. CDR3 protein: CASSQDRWGYQPQHF. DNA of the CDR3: TGCGCCAGCAGCCAAGATCGGTGGGGCTATCAGCCCCAGCATTTT.

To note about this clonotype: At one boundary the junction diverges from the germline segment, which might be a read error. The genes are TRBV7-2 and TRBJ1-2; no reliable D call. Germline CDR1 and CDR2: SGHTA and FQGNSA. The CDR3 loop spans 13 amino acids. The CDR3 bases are TGTGCCAGCAGTCGACACCTCAACTCTGGCTACACCTTC. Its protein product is CASSRHLNSGYTF. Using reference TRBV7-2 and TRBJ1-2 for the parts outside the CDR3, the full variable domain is GAGVSQSPSNKVTEKGKDVELRCDPISGHTALYWYRQSLGQGLEFLIYFQGNSAPDKSGLPSDRFSAERTGGSVSTLTIQRTQQEDSAVYLCASSRHLNSGYTFGSGTRLTVV.

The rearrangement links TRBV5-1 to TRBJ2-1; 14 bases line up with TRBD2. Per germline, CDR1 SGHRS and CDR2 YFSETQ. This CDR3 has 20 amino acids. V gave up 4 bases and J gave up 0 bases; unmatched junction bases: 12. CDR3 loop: CASSTTARLAGGSSYNEQFF. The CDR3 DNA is TGCGCCAGCAGCACAACGGCTAGACTAGCGGGAGGGAGCTCCTACAATGAGCAGTTCTTC.

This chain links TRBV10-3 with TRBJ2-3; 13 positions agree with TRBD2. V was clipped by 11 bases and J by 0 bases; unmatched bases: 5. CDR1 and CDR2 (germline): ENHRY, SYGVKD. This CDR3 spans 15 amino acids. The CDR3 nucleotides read TGTGCCTCCCGGGGACTAGCGGGAAGCACAGATACGCAGTATTTT. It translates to CASRGLAGSTDTQYF.

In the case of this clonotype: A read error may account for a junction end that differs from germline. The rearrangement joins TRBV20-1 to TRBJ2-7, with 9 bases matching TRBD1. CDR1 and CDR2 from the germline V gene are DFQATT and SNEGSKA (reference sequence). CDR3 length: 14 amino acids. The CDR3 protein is CGARDPQGADEQYF. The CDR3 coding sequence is TGCGGTGCTAGAGATCCACAGGGGGCGGACGAGCAGTACTTC.

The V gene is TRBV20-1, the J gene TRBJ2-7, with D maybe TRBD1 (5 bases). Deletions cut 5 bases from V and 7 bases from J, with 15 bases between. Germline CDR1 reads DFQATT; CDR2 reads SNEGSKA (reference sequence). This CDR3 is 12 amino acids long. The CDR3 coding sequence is TGCAGTGCTGAGTCCGACAGCAATGAGCAGTACTTC. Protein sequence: CSAESDSNEQYF.

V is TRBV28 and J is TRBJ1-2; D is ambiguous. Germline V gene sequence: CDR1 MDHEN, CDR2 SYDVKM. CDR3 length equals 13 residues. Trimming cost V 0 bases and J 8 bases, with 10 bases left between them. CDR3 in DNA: TGTGCCAGCAGTTTATGGCTAGGGAACGGCTACACCTTC. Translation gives CASSLWLGNGYTF.

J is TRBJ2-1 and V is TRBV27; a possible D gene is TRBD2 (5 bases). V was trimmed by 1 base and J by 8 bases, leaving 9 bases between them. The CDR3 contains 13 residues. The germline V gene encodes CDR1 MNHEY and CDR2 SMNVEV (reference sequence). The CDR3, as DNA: TGTGCCAGCAGTTTATACGCGCGGGATGAGCAGTTCTTC. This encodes CASSLYARDEQFF.

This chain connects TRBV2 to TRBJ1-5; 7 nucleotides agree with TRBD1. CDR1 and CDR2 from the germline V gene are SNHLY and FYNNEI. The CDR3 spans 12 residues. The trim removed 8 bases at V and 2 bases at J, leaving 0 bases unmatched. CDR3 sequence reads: CASGQGNQPQHF. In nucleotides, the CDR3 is TGTGCCAGCGGACAGGGCAATCAGCCCCAGCATTTT.

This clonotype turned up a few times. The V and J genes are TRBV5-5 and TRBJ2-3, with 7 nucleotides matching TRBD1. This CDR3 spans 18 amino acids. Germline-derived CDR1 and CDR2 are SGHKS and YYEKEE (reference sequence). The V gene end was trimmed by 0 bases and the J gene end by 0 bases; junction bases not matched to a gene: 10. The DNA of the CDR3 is TGTGCCAGCAGCTTGGGGCCGGCTACAGGGGCCAGCACAGATACGCAGTATTTT. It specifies CASSLGPATGASTDTQYF. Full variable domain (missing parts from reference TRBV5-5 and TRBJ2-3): DAGVTQSPTHLIKTRGQQVTLRCSPISGHKSVSWYQQVLGQGPQFIFQYYEKEERGRGNFPDRFSARQFPNYSSELNVNALLLGDSALYLCASSLGPATGASTDTQYFGPGTRLTVL.

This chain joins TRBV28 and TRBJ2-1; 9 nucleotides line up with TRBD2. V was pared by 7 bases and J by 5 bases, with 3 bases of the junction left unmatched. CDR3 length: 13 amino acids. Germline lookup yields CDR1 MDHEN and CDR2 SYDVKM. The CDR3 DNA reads TGTGCCAGCATTAGCGGGGGACACAATGAGCAGTTCTTC. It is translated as CASISGGHNEQFF.

CDR3 nucleotides: TGCGCCAGCAGCCAAGACGTACTGTCAACTAATGAAAAACTGTTTTTT. Translating gives CASSQDVLSTNEKLFF. The rearrangement uses TRBV4-3 and TRBJ1-4; D gene unclear. Trimming left V 0 bases short and J 0 bases short, with 8 bases between. The CDR3 has 16 residues. Germline CDR1 reads LGHNA; CDR2 reads YSLEER.

CDR3 protein: CASREAGIKNEQFF. The CDR3 region has the DNA TGTGCCAGCAGAGAAGCGGGAATAAAGAATGAGCAGTTCTTC. The chain joins TRBV6-2 or TRBV6-3 to TRBJ2-1; 7 bases align to TRBD2. The CDR3 has 14 residues. Germline V gene lookup returns CDR1 MNHEY and CDR2 SVGEGT. J was trimmed by 7 bases and V by 6 bases; bases with no gene match: 9.

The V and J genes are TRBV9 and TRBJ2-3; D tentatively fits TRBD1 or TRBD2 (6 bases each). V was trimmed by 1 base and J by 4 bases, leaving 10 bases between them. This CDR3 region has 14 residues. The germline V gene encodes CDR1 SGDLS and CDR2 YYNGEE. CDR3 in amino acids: CASSVMGGSDTQYF. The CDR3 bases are TGTGCCAGCAGCGTAATGGGGGGCTCAGATACGCAGTATTTT.

CDR3: CATSDSRTVSWETQYF. The CDR3 DNA follows: TGTGCCACCAGTGATTCAAGGACAGTGAGTTGGGAGACCCAGTACTTC. This rearrangement joins TRBV24-1 to TRBJ2-5; maybe TRBD1 (6 bases). In germline, CDR1 is KGHDR, CDR2 SFDVKD. Deletions cut 2 bases from V and 5 bases from J, with 17 bases between. The CDR3 runs 16 residues.

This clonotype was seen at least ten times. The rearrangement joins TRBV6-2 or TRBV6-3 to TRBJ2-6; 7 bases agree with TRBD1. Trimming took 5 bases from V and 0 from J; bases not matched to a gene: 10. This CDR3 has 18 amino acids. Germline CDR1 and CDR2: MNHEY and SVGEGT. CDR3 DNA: TGTGCCAGCAGTGACCGACAGGGTGACAACTCTGGGGCCAACGTCCTGACTTTC. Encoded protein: CASSDRQGDNSGANVLTF.

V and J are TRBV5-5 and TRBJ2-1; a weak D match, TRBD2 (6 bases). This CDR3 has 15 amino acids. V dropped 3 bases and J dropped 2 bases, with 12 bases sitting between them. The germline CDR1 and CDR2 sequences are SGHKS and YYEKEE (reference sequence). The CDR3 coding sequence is TGTGCCAGCAGCTCTACCGGGACTGCCTACAATGAGCAGTTCTTC. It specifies CASSSTGTAYNEQFF.

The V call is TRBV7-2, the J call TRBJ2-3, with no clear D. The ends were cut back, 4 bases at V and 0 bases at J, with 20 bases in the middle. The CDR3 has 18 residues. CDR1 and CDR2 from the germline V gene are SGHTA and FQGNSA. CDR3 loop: CASSSPPGLNPSTDTQYF. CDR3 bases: TGTGCCAGCAGCTCCCCGCCCGGGCTCAATCCTAGCACAGATACGCAGTATTTT. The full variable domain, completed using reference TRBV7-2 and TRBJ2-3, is GAGVSQSPSNKVTEKGKDVELRCDPISGHTALYWYRQSLGQGLEFLIYFQGNSAPDKSGLPSDRFSAERTGGSVSTLTIQRTQQEDSAVYLCASSSPPGLNPSTDTQYFGPGTRLTVL.

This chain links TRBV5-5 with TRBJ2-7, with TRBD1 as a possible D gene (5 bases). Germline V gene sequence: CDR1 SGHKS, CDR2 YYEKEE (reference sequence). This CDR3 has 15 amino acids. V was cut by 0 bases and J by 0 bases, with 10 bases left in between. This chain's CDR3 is CASSLGQSSSYEQYF. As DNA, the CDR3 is TGTGCCAGCAGCTTGGGACAGTCGAGCTCCTACGAGCAGTACTTC. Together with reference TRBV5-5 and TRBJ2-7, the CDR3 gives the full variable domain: DAGVTQSPTHLIKTRGQQVTLRCSPISGHKSVSWYQQVLGQGPQFIFQYYEKEERGRGNFPDRFSARQFPNYSSELNVNALLLGDSALYLCASSLGQSSSYEQYFGPGTRLTVT.

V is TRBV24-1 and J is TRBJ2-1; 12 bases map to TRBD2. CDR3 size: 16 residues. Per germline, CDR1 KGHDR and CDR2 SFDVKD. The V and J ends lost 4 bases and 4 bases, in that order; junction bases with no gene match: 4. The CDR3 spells CATSDPTSGGYNEQFF. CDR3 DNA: TGTGCCACCAGTGACCCTACTAGCGGGGGGTACAATGAGCAGTTCTTC.

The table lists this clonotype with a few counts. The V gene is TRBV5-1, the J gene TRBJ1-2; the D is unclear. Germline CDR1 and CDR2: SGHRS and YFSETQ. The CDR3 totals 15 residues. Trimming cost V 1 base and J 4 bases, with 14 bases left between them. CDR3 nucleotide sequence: TGCGCCAGCAGCTTGTTCACAGACTCAACCTATGGCTACACCTTC. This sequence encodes CASSLFTDSTYGYTF.

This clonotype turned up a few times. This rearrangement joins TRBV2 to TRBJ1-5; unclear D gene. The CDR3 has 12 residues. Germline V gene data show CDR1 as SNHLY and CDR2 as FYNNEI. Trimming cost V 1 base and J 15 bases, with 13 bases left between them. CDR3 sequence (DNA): TGTGCCAGCAGTGAAGTCGGGCTCCGAGTGCATTTT. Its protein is CASSEVGLRVHF.

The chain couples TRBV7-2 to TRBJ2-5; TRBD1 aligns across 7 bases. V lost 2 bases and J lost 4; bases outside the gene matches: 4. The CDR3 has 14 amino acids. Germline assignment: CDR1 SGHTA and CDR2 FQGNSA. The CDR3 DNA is TGTGCCAGCAGCTTAACGGGACAGCGAGAGACCCAGTACTTC. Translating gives CASSLTGQRETQYF.

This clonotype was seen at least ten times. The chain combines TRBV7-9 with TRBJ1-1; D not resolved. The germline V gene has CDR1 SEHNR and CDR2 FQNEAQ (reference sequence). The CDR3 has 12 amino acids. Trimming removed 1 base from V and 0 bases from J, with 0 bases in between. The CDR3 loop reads CASSLVNTEAFF. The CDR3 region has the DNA TGTGCCAGCAGCTTAGTGAACACTGAAGCTTTCTTT.